The present T cell receptor (beta chain) was sequenced within a study of blood T cell repertoires in COVID-19. Germline loops: CDR1 SGHNT, CDR2 YENEEA. CDR3 length: 18 amino acids. Unmatched junction bases numbered 13, after V lost 1 base and J lost 5 bases. The protocol was immunoSEQ multiplex PCR, while the TCRdb copy is restricted to in-frame clones and leaves out a portion. Among about 270,000 clones listed, roughly 84% were seen once. The sequencing input was peripheral blood. This chain joins TRBV11-3 and TRBJ2-1; 8 bases align to TRBD2. This TCR was recovered from a woman younger than 30 with acute or convalescent COVID-19. CDR3 nucleotides: TGTGCCAGCAGCTTAGGGCGGGCTAGCGGGCGCCTCGACAATGAGCAGTTCTTC. Translated, it gives CASSLGRASGRLDNEQFF.